Detailed here is one TCR beta chain. Per the original data handling: Researchers report that nucleated cell counts were estimated from reference gene primer amplification. Repertoires were generated with immunoSEQ multiplex PCR, while TCRdb's copy carries only in-frame clones and drops some. The D gene and trimming were derived from the DNA, and the V and J assignments and clone size from that table. The profile shows around 370,000 clones, 90% of them singletons. The data were obtained in a study of blood T cell repertoires in COVID-19. CDR3 length: 15 amino acids. This receptor was obtained from a man between 18 and 35 years old with active or convalescent COVID-19. Sample: peripheral blood. The rearrangement links TRBV21-1 to TRBJ1-2; the table calls TRBD1, which could not be checked here. TRBV21-1 is a pseudogene segment. CDR3 in DNA: TGTGCCAGCAAAAGGGTACAGGGGGTAGAGTATGGCTACACCTTC. Protein sequence: CASKRVQGVEYGYTF.